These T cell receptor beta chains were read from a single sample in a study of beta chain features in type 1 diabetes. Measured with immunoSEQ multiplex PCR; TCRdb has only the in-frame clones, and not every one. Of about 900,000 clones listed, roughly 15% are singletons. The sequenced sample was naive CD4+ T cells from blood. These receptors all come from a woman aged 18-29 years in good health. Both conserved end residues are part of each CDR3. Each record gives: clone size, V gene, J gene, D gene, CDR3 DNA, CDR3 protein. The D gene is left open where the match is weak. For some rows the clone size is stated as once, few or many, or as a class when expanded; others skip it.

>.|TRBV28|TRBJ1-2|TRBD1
TGTGCCAGCAGCCGACAGGGCGGCCTTAACTATGGCTACACCTTC
CASSRQGGLNYGYTF
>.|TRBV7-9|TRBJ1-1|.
TGTGCCAGCGGAGGGGGCACTGAAGCTTTCTTT
CASGGGTEAFF
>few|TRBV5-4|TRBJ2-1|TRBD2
TGTGCCAGCAGCCTCATCGGGGGGTCCAATGAGCAGTTCTTC
CASSLIGGSNEQFF
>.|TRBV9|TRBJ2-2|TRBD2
TGTGCCAGCAGCGCAACTAGCGGGAGGCCCACCGGGGAGCTGTTTTTT
CASSATSGRPTGELFF
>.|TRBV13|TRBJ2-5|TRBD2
TGTGCCAGCAGCCCTCGGGCGGGAGTGAGGGAGACCCAGTACTTC
CASSPRAGVRETQYF
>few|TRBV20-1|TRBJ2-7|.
TGCAGTGCTGGGACGGGGCTCGAGCAGTACTTC
CSAGTGLEQYF
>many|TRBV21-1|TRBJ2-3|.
TGTGCCAGCAGCGCGCGCCAGAGCACAGATACGCAGTATTTT
CASSARQSTDTQYF
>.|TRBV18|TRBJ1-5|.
TGTGCCAGCTCACCACGGTGGGAGCAGCCCCAGCATTTT
CASSPRWEQPQHF
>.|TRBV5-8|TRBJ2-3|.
TGTGCCAGCAGCTCGTACACAGATACGCAGTATTTT
CASSSYTDTQYF
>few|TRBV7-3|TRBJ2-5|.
TGTGCCAGCTCCGGGGTACCGGGGGAGACCCAGTACTTC
CASSGVPGETQYF
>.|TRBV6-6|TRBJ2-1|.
TGTGCCAGCAGAGAGGCCAATTACAATGAGCAGTTCTTC
CASREANYNEQFF
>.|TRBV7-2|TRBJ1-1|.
TGTGCCAGCAGCTTCTCAGGGAAGAACACTGAAGCTTTCTTT
CASSFSGKNTEAFF
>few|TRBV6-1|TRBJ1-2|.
TGTGCCAGCAGTGAAGCGCTTCGGACAAGGAGCGGCTACACCTTC
CASSEALRTRSGYTF
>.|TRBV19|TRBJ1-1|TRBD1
TGTGCCAGTAGTATCCGAGGACAGGGAACTGCTTTCTTT
CASSIRGQGTAFF
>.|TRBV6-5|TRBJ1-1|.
TGTGCCAGCAGGGAGGGACCGCACACTGAAGCTTTCTTT
CASREGPHTEAFF
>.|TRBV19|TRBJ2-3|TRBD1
TGTGCCATTAGTGCCGACAGGGACCCGACAGATACGCAGTATTTT
CAISADRDPTDTQYF
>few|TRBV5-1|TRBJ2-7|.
TGCGCCAGCAGCTTAGCACAGTCTCCCTACTACGAGCAGTACTTC
CASSLAQSPYYEQYF
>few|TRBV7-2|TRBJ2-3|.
TGTGCCAGCGGGGGGGCGGTCAGAGCCGGAGATACGCAGTATTTT
CASGGAVRAGDTQYF
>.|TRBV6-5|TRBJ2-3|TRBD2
TGTGCCAGCAAGCGGGAGGGCCCCGATACGCAGTATTTT
CASKREGPDTQYF
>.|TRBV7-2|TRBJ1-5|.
TGTGCCAGCAGCCTAGGACAGTATAGCAATCAGCCCCAGCATTTT
CASSLGQYSNQPQHF
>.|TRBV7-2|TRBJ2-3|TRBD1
TGTGCCAGCAGCGCCGAGCCTACCTTACAGGGGTGGGTAGATACGCAGTATTTT
CASSAEPTLQGWVDTQYF
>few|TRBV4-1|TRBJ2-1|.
TGCGCCAGCAGCCAAGAGCTCGCGGGAACCCTGTCCCTCGGTCCCGTCGATGAGCAGTTCTTC
CASSQELAGTLSLGPVDEQFF
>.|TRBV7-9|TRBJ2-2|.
TGTGCCAGCAGTACCCTCTTCCTTGCGGGAAGGACCGGGGAGCTGTTTTTT
CASSTLFLAGRTGELFF
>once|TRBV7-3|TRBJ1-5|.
TGTGCCAGCAGCTTGGGTAATCGGCAGCCCCAGCATTTT
CASSLGNRQPQHF
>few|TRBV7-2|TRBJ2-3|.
TGTGCCAGCAGCTTAATTGGGGCGACTAGTTGGTGGAGAGCTGATACGCAGTATTTT
CASSLIGATSWWRADTQYF
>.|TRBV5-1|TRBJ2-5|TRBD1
TGCGCCAGCAGCTTGAGGCAGGGGGCCGAGGAGACCCAGTACTTC
CASSLRQGAEETQYF
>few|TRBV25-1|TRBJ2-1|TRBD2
TGTGCCAGCATCGAGTGGGCAGAGGGACTAGCGGGATACAATGAGCAGTTCTTC
CASIEWAEGLAGYNEQFF
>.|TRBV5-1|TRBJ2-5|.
TGCGCCAGCAGGTTGGGATTGGCGGGAGAGACCCAGTACTTC
CASRLGLAGETQYF
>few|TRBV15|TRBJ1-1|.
TGTGCCACCAGCAGAGATCCGGGACTCAGATCTCACACTGAAGCTTTCTTT
CATSRDPGLRSHTEAFF
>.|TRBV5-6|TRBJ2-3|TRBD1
TGTGCCAGCAGCCGGGGACAGGGGGCTTCGGGAGGATTCCGAGATACGCAGTATTTT
CASSRGQGASGGFRDTQYF
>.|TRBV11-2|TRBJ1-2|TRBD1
TGTGCCAGCAGCTTAGAGGGACAGATTAACTATGGCTACACCTTC
CASSLEGQINYGYTF
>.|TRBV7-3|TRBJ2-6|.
TGTGCCAGCAGCCTATCCTCTGGGGCCAACGTCCTGACTTTC
CASSLSSGANVLTF
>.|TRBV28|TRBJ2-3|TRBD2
TGTGCCAGCACTAGCGGTCTCTTCACAGATACGCAGTATTTT
CASTSGLFTDTQYF
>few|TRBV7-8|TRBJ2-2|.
TGTGCCAGCAGCTTAGGACAGCGCGCGAACACCGGGGAGCTGTTTTTT
CASSLGQRANTGELFF
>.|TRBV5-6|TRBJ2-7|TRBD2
TGTGCCAGCAGCTTGGGGGAGGGCCTCTACGAGCAGTACTTC
CASSLGEGLYEQYF
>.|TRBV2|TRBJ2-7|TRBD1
TGTGCCAGCGCCCGGGACAGGGGGCTTTACGAGCAGTACTTC
CASARDRGLYEQYF
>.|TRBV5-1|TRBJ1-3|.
TGCGCCAGCAGCTTACAGGAATCGGGCGGAAACACCATATATTTT
CASSLQESGGNTIYF
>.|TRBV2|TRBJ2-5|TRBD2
TGTGCCAGCAGTGGGACTAGCGGGACCCCACAAGAGACCCAGTACTTC
CASSGTSGTPQETQYF
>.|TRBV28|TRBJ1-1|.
TGTGCCAGCAGGGATCCGGGACAATGGTCTGAAGCTTTCTTT
CASRDPGQWSEAFF
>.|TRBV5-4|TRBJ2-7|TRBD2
TGTGCCAGCAGCTCTATAGCGGGAGAGGCCTACGAGCAGTACTTC
CASSSIAGEAYEQYF
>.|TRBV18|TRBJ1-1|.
TGTGCCAGCTCACTTCAGGAGGGAACTGAAGCTTTCTTT
CASSLQEGTEAFF
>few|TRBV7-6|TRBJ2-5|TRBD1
TGTGCCAGCAGCTTAGGAGCGACAGGGTGGAGGGAGACCCAGTACTTC
CASSLGATGWRETQYF
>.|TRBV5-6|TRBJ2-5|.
TGTGCCAGCATCCCCGACCCAGGGGCGCCGGGGGAGACCCAGTACTTC
CASIPDPGAPGETQYF